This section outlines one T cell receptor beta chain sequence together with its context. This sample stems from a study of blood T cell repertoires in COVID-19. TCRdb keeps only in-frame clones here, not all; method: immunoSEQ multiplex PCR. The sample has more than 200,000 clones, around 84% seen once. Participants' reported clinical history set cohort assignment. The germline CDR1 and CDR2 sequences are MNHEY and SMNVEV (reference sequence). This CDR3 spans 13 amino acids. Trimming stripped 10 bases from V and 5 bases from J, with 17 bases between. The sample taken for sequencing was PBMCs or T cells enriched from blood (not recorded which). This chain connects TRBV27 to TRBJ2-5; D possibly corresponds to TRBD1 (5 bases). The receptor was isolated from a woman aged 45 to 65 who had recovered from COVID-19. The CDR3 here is CATGQGYLETQYF. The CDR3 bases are TGTGCCACCGGGCAGGGTTATCTGGAGACCCAGTACTTC.